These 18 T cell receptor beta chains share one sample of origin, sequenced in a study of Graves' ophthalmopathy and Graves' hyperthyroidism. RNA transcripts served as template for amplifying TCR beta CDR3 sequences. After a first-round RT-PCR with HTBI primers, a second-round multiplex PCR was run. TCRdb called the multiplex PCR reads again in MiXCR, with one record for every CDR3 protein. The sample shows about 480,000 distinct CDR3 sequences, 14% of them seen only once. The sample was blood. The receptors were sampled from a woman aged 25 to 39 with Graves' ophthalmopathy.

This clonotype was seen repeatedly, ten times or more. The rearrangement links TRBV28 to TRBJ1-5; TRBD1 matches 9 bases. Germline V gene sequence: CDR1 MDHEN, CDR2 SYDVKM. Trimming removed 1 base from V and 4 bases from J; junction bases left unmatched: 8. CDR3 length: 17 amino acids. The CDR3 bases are TGTGCCAGCAGTTTATTGTGGGACAGGGCCTTAAATCAGCCCCAGCATTTT. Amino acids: CASSLLWDRALNQPQHF. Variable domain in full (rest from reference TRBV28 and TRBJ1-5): DVKVTQSSRYLVKRTGEKVFLECVQDMDHENMFWYRQDPGLGLRLIYFSYDVKMKEKGDIPEGYSVSREKKERFSLILESASTNQTSMYLCASSLLWDRALNQPQHFGDGTRLSIL.

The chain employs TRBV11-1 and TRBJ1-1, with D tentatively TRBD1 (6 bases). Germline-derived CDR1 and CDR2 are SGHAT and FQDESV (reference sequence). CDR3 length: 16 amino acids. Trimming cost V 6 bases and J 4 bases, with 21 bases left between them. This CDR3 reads CASSGTRKAVGTEAFF. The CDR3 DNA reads TGTGCCAGCAGTGGGACAAGGAAAGCCGTGGGCACTGAAGCTTTCTTT.

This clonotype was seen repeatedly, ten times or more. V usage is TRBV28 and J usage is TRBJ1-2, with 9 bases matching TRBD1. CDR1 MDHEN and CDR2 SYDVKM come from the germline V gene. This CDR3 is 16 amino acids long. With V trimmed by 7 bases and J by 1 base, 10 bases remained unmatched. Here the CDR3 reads CASTIGGTGSNYGYTF. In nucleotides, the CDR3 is TGTGCCAGCACCATCGGGGGGACAGGGAGTAACTATGGCTACACCTTC.

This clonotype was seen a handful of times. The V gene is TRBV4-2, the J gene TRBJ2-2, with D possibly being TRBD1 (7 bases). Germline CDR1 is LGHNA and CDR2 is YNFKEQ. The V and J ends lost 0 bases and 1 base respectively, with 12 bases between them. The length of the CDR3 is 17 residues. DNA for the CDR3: TGTGCCAGCAGCCAAGAAGGCAGGGGGGAGAACACCGGGGAGCTGTTTTTT. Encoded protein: CASSQEGRGENTGELFF.

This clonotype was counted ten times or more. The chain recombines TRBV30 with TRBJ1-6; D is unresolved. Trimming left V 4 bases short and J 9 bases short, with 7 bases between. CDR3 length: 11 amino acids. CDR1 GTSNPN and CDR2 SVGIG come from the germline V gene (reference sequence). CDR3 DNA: TGTGCCTGGAAACTAGCTTCACCCCTCCACTTT. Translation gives CAWKLASPLHF.

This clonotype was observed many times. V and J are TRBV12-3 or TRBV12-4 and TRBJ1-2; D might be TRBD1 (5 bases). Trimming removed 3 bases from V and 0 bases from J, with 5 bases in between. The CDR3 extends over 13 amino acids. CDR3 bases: TGTGCCAGCAGTTTGACAGCTAACTATGGCTACACCTTC. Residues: CASSLTANYGYTF.

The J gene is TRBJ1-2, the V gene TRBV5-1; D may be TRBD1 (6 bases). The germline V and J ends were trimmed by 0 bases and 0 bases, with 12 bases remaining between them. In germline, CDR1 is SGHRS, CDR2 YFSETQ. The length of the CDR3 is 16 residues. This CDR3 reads CASSLGQAFANYGYTF. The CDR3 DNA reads TGCGCCAGCAGCTTGGGACAGGCCTTCGCTAACTATGGCTACACCTTC.

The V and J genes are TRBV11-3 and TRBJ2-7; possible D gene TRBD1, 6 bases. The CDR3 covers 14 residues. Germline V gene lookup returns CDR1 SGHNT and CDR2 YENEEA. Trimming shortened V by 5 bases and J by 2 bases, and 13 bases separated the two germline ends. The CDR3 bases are TGTGCCAGCAGCCCCCGACAGGCCCCCTACGAGCAGTACTTC. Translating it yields CASSPRQAPYEQYF. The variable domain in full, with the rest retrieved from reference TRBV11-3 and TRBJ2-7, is EAGVVQSPRYKIIEKKQPVAFWCNPISGHNTLYWYLQNLGQGPELLIRYENEEAVDDSQLPKDRFSAERLKGVDSTLKIQPAELGDSAVYLCASSPRQAPYEQYFGPGTRLTVT.

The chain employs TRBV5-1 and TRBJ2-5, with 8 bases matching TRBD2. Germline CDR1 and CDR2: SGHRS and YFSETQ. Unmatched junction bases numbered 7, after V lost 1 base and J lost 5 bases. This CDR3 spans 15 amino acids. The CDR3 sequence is CASSLSGGPRETQYF. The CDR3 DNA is TGCGCCAGCAGCTTGAGCGGGGGCCCGCGGGAGACCCAGTACTTC. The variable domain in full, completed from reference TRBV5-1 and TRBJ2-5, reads KAGVTQTPRYLIKTRGQQVTLSCSPISGHRSVSWYQQTPGQGLQFLFEYFSETQRNKGNFPGRFSGRQFSNSRSEMNVSTLELGDSALYLCASSLSGGPRETQYFGPGTRLLVL.

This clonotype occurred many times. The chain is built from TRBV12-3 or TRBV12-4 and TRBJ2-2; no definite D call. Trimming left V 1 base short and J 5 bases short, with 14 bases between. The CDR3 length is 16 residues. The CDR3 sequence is CASSLVPGWVTGELFF. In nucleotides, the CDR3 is TGTGCCAGCAGTTTAGTTCCAGGTTGGGTTACCGGGGAGCTGTTTTTT.

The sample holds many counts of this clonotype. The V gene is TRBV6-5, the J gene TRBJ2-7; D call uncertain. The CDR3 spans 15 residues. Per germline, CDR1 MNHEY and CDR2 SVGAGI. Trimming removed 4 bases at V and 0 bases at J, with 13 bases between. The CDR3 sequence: CASSFIETDSYEQYF. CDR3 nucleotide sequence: TGTGCCAGCAGTTTCATCGAGACGGACTCCTACGAGCAGTACTTC.

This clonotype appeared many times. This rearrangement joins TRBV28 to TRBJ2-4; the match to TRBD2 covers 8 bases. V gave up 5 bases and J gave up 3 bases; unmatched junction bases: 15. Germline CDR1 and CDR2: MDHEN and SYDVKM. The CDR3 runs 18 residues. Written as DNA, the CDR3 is TGTGCCAGCAGTCAACTCCGGCACGCGGGGGGAGGCAAAAACATTCAGTACTTC. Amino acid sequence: CASSQLRHAGGGKNIQYF. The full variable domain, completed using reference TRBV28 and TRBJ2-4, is DVKVTQSSRYLVKRTGEKVFLECVQDMDHENMFWYRQDPGLGLRLIYFSYDVKMKEKGDIPEGYSVSREKKERFSLILESASTNQTSMYLCASSQLRHAGGGKNIQYFGAGTRLSVL.

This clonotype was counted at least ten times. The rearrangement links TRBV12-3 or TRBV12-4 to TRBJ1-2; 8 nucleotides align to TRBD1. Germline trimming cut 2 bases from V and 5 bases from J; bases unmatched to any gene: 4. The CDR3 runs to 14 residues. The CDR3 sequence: CASSLSGGVYGYTF. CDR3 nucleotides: TGTGCCAGCAGTTTATCAGGGGGCGTTTATGGCTACACCTTC.

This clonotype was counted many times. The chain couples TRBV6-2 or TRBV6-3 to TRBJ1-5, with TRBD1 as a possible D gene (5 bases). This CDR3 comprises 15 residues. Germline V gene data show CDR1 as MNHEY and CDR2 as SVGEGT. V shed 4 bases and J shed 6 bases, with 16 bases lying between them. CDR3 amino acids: CASSWGGSGTQPQHF. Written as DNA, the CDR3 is TGTGCCAGCAGTTGGGGAGGGTCCGGGACTCAGCCCCAGCATTTT.

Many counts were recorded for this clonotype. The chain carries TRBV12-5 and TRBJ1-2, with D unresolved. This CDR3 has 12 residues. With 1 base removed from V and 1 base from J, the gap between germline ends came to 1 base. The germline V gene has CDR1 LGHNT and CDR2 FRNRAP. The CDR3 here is CASGLGNYGYTF. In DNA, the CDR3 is TGTGCTAGTGGTTTGGGTAACTATGGCTACACCTTC.

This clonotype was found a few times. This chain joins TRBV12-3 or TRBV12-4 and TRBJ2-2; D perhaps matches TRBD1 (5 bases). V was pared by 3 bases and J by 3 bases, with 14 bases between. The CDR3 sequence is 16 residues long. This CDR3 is CASSFSRGRHTGELFF. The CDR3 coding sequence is TGTGCCAGCAGTTTTTCTAGGGGTCGGCACACCGGGGAGCTGTTTTTT.

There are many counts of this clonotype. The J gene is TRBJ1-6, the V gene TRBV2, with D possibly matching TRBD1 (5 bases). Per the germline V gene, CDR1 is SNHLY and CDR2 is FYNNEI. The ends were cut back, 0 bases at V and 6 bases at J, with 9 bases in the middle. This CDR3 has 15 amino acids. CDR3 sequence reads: CASSEAGAANSPLHF. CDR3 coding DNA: TGTGCCAGCAGTGAAGCAGGGGCCGCTAATTCACCCCTCCACTTT.

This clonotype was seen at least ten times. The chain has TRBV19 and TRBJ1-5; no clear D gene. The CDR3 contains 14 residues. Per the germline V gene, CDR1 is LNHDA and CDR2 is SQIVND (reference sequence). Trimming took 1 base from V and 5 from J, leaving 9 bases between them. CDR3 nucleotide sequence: TGTGCCAGTAGTATAGGGGCCCCACATCAGCCCCAGCATTTT. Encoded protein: CASSIGAPHQPQHF. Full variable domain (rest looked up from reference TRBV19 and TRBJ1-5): DGGITQSPKYLFRKEGQNVTLSCEQNLNHDAMYWYRQDPGQGLRLIYYSQIVNDFQKGDIAEGYSVSREKKESFPLTVTSAQKNPTAFYLCASSIGAPHQPQHFGDGTRLSIL.